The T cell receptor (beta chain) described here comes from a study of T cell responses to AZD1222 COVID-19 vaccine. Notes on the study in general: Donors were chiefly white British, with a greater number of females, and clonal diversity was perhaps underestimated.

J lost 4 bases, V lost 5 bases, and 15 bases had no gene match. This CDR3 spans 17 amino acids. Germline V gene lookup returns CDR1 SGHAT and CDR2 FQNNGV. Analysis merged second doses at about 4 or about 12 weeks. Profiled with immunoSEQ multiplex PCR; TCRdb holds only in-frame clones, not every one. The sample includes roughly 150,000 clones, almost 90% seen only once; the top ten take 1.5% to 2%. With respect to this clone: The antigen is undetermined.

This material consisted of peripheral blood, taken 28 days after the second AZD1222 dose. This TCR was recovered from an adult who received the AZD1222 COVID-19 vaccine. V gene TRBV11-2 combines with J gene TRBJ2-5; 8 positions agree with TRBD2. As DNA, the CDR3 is TGTGCCAGCAGCGCAAGGGCTGCGGGGGGTAGTGTAGAGACCCAGTACTTC. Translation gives CASSARAAGGSVETQYF.